One sample yielded the 27 T cell receptor beta chains listed below, sequenced in a study of long-term antiretroviral therapy in people with HIV. Survey level was the resolution at which the v3.0 immunoSEQ assay ran. Repertoires were generated with immunoSEQ multiplex PCR, while TCRdb's copy carries only in-frame clones and drops some. The data hold under 20,000 clones, with approximately 82% observed a single time. Sequences were derived from unsorted PBMCs, sampled 0.5 years before starting antiretroviral therapy. All receptors come from a woman in her fifties or sixties with HIV.

The chain recombines TRBV5-1 with TRBJ1-6, with a weak D call TRBD1 (6 bases). Trimming cost V 0 bases and J 8 bases, with 15 bases left between them. The germline V gene encodes CDR1 SGHRS and CDR2 YFSETQ. This CDR3 is 16 amino acids long. CDR3 DNA: TGCGCCAGCAGCTTGGGGGGGACACCAGGGGATTCACCCCTCCACTTT. This gives the protein CASSLGGTPGDSPLHF.

The genes are TRBV30 and TRBJ1-1; maybe TRBD1 (5 bases). The ends were cut back, 3 bases at V and 1 base at J, with 9 bases in the middle. Germline V gene data show CDR1 as GTSNPN and CDR2 as SVGIG (reference sequence). The CDR3 runs 13 residues. CDR3 region: CAWRGLQNTEAFF. The CDR3, as DNA: TGTGCCTGGAGGGGACTCCAGAACACTGAAGCTTTCTTT.

This clone has just a few counts. This chain joins TRBV2 and TRBJ1-2; no reliable D call. CDR1 is SNHLY and CDR2 is FYNNEI in the germline V gene. CDR3 size: 13 residues. V was clipped by 3 bases and J by 4 bases, with 9 bases between them. The CDR3 sequence is CASSEKVGYGYTF. CDR3 DNA: TGTGCCAGCAGTGAGAAGGTGGGCTATGGCTACACCTTC.

The gene calls are TRBV15 and TRBJ1-5; 8 nucleotides align to TRBD1. The germline V gene has CDR1 LNHNV and CDR2 YYDKDF (reference sequence). With 9 bases clipped from V and 0 bases from J, the junction kept 10 bases outside the gene matches. The CDR3 covers 16 residues. CDR3 loop: CATRDRSLYSNQPQHF. DNA for the CDR3: TGTGCCACGCGGGACAGGTCCCTGTATAGCAATCAGCCCCAGCATTTT.

This rearrangement joins TRBV2 to TRBJ1-5; no firm D call. The CDR3 loop spans 10 amino acids. Germline lookup yields CDR1 SNHLY and CDR2 FYNNEI. The V and J ends lost 7 bases and 7 bases respectively, with 5 bases between them. CDR3 amino acids: CASTEQPQHF. CDR3 nucleotides: TGTGCCAGCACCGAACAGCCCCAGCATTTT.

The chain uses TRBV12-5 and TRBJ1-5; maybe TRBD1 (5 bases). CDR3 length equals 17 residues. The germline gives CDR1 LGHNT, CDR2 FRNRAP. V lost 0 bases and J lost 2, with 14 bases in between. The CDR3 spells CASGLVLGDMGNQPQHF. CDR3 bases: TGTGCTAGTGGTTTGGTACTGGGGGATATGGGCAATCAGCCCCAGCATTTT.

V gene TRBV7-9 combines with J gene TRBJ1-4, with 7 nucleotides matching TRBD1. CDR1 and CDR2 from the germline V gene are SEHNR and FQNEAQ (reference sequence). The V and J ends lost 8 bases and 8 bases, in that order; junction bases with no gene match: 11. This CDR3 is built from 14 residues. This CDR3 is CASPSGDSVEKLFF. CDR3 DNA: TGTGCCAGCCCCTCAGGGGACAGCGTAGAAAAACTGTTTTTT. Variable domain in full (rest from reference TRBV7-9 and TRBJ1-4): DTGVSQNPRHKITKRGQNVTFRCDPISEHNRLYWYRQTLGQGPEFLTYFQNEAQLEKSRLLSDRFSAERPKGSFSTLEIQRTEQGDSAMYLCASPSGDSVEKLFFGSGTQLSVL.

V is TRBV10-3 and J is TRBJ2-4; TRBD2 aligns across 8 bases. The germline gives CDR1 ENHRY, CDR2 SYGVKD. J gave up 3 bases and V 10 bases, and 8 bases lay outside the gene matches. The CDR3 is 14 amino acids. The CDR3 loop reads CATSGGESKNIQYF. CDR3 bases: TGTGCCACCTCGGGGGGGGAAAGCAAAAACATTCAGTACTTC.

The chain is built from TRBV29-1 and TRBJ1-2, with a possible D match to TRBD1 (5 bases). The V gene's germline CDR1 is SQVTM and CDR2 ANQGSEA. V shed 8 bases and J shed 8 bases, with 18 bases lying between them. CDR3 length equals 12 residues. The DNA for the CDR3 is TGCAGCACTAATTCCGGGACTGAGGGCTACACCTTC. It yields the protein CSTNSGTEGYTF.

The chain joins TRBV4-1 to TRBJ1-4; the match to TRBD1 covers 7 bases. Unmatched junction bases numbered 13, after V lost 0 bases and J lost 0 bases. The CDR3 extends over 20 amino acids. Germline loops: CDR1 MGHRA, CDR2 YSYEKL. The CDR3 nucleotides are TGCGCCAGCAGCCAAGAAAAGAGGACAGGCAGAAGTGCAACTAATGAAAAACTGTTTTTT. Residues: CASSQEKRTGRSATNEKLFF.

The rearrangement uses TRBV6-1 and TRBJ2-1, with TRBD2 matching over 11 bases. Germline-derived CDR1 and CDR2 are MNHNS and SASEGT. The CDR3 consists of 14 residues. The V gene end was trimmed by 3 bases and the J gene end by 7 bases; junction bases not matched to a gene: 2. CDR3 sequence (DNA): TGTGCCAGCAGTGATGCTAGCGGGGGGAATGAGCAGTTCTTC. This gives the protein CASSDASGGNEQFF.

V and J are TRBV5-1 and TRBJ2-4, with 13 nucleotides matching TRBD2. Germline assignment: CDR1 SGHRS and CDR2 YFSETQ. This CDR3 has 17 amino acids. V lost 5 bases to trimming and J lost 8 bases; unmatched junction nucleotides: 13. CDR3 bases: TGCGCCAGCAGGGAATCAGGCGGGACTAGCGGGGTGTACATTCAGTACTTC. It is translated as CASRESGGTSGVYIQYF.

The J gene is TRBJ2-1, the V gene TRBV18, with 10 positions matching TRBD1. The germline V gene encodes CDR1 KGHSH and CDR2 LQKENI. This CDR3 region has 13 residues. V dropped 6 bases and J dropped 10; count of bases not matched to a gene: 6. The CDR3 loop reads CASSLRTGGEQFF. DNA for the CDR3: TGTGCCAGCTCTCTCCGGACAGGGGGAGAGCAGTTCTTC.

The CDR3, as DNA: TGTGCCAGCAGCCTAAACCTAGGGGGGCACACTGAAGCTTTCTTT. This translates into CASSLNLGGHTEAFF. J is TRBJ1-1 and V is TRBV11-2, with D perhaps TRBD1 (6 bases). Germline V gene sequence: CDR1 SGHAT, CDR2 FQNNGV. The V gene lost 5 bases and the J gene lost 3 bases, with 16 bases spanning the gap. The CDR3 has 15 amino acids. The variable domain in full, with the rest retrieved from reference TRBV11-2 and TRBJ1-1, is EAGVAQSPRYKIIEKRQSVAFWCNPISGHATLYWYQQILGQGPKLLIQFQNNGVVDDSQLPKDRFSAERLKGVDSTLKIQPAKLEDSAVYLCASSLNLGGHTEAFFGQGTRLTVV.

The chain carries TRBV9 and TRBJ2-3; 8 bases agree with TRBD2. The CDR3 totals 15 residues. The V gene's germline CDR1 is SGDLS and CDR2 YYNGEE. The ends lost 3 bases at V and 5 bases at J; junction bases unmatched: 8. In DNA, the CDR3 is TGTGCCAGCAGCGCGTTAGCGGGGAGGGGAGATACGCAGTATTTT. Residues: CASSALAGRGDTQYF.

V is TRBV10-2 and J is TRBJ1-1; maybe TRBD1 (5 bases). This CDR3 region has 12 residues. In germline, CDR1 is WSHSY, CDR2 SAAADI. V was shortened by 6 bases and J by 2 bases, with 7 bases between the two germline ends. Here the CDR3 reads CASRTANTEAFF. CDR3 sequence (DNA): TGCGCCAGCAGGACAGCTAACACTGAAGCTTTCTTT.

The chain has TRBV9 and TRBJ2-3; D is ambiguous. Trimming took off 4 bases at V and 0 bases at J, with 9 bases between the two ends. The CDR3 is 14 amino acids. CDR1 SGDLS and CDR2 YYNGEE come from the germline V gene. Here the CDR3 DNA reads TGTGCCAGCAGCCCGAACGACAGCACAGATACGCAGTATTTT. It yields the protein CASSPNDSTDTQYF.

As to this clone: One end of the junction fails to match germline, which may point to a read error. This chain links TRBV2 with TRBJ2-7; 7 nucleotides align to TRBD2. CDR1 SNHLY and CDR2 FYNNEI come from the germline V gene. This CDR3 has 14 amino acids. DNA of the CDR3: TGTGCCAGCAGTGAACGGCAGTCCCGGGACTACTTGAACTTC. This sequence encodes CASSERQSRDYLNF.

The chain uses TRBV5-6 and TRBJ1-4, with D unclear. Deletions cut 0 bases from V and 8 bases from J, with 11 bases between. This CDR3 has 14 residues. Germline CDR1 is SGHDT and CDR2 is YYEEEE. The CDR3 region is CASSLASGGEKLFF. The CDR3 DNA follows: TGTGCCAGCAGCTTGGCATCGGGCGGGGAAAAACTGTTTTTT.

The V gene is TRBV7-3, the J gene TRBJ2-2; either TRBD1 or TRBD2 may supply D (5 bases each). CDR3 length: 16 residues. Trimming pared 4 bases from V and 0 bases from J, leaving 12 bases between. Germline V gene lookup returns CDR1 SGHTA and CDR2 FQGTGA. The CDR3 sequence: CASSSTGTANTGELFF. CDR3 bases: TGTGCCAGCAGCTCCACCGGGACCGCGAACACCGGGGAGCTGTTTTTT. The full variable domain, its missing parts supplied by reference TRBV7-3 and TRBJ2-2, is GAGVSQTPSNKVTEKGKYVELRCDPISGHTALYWYRQSLGQGPEFLIYFQGTGAADDSGLPNDRFFAVRPEGSVSTLKIQRTERGDSAVYLCASSSTGTANTGELFFGEGSRLTVL.

The chain has TRBV5-6 and TRBJ1-1; TRBD1 might be the D (5 bases). Germline lookup yields CDR1 SGHDT and CDR2 YYEEEE. CDR3 length equals 14 residues. The germline V and J ends were trimmed by 5 bases and 1 base, with 12 bases remaining between them. In nucleotides, the CDR3 is TGTGCCAGCAGGGGCCTCGACAGGAACACTGAAGCTTTCTTT. It is translated as CASRGLDRNTEAFF. Filled out from reference TRBV5-6 and TRBJ1-1, the complete variable domain reads DAGVTQSPTHLIKTRGQQVTLRCSPKSGHDTVSWYQQALGQGPQFIFQYYEEEERQRGNFPDRFSGHQFPNYSSELNVNALLLGDSALYLCASRGLDRNTEAFFGQGTRLTVV.

The chain employs TRBV5-4 and TRBJ2-7, with D possibly called TRBD1 or TRBD2 (5 bases each). Trimming cost V 5 bases and J 7 bases, with 19 bases left between them. CDR1 and CDR2 (germline): SGHNT, YYREEE (reference sequence). The CDR3 is 14 residues long. Here the CDR3 DNA reads TGTGCCAGCAGGGAGCCGGGGCCACTACGGGAGCAGTACGTC. Translating it yields CASREPGPLREQYV.

V is TRBV30 and J is TRBJ1-3; tentatively, D is TRBD1 (5 bases). The germline gives CDR1 GTSNPN, CDR2 SVGIG (reference sequence). This CDR3 is 14 amino acids long. V lost 0 bases and J lost 1, with 7 bases in between. Here the CDR3 reads CAWSVGTSGNTIYF. The CDR3 bases are TGTGCCTGGAGTGTCGGGACGTCTGGAAACACCATATATTTT. Full variable domain (remainder filled in from reference TRBV30 and TRBJ1-3): SQTIHQWPATLVQPVGSPLSLECTVEGTSNPNLYWYRQAAGRGLQLLFYSVGIGQISSEVPQNLSASRPQDRQFILSSKKLLLSDSGFYLCAWSVGTSGNTIYFGEGSWLTVV.

The rearrangement links TRBV5-1 to TRBJ1-4; 9 nucleotides line up with TRBD1. V dropped 0 bases and J dropped 8; count of bases not matched to a gene: 5. This CDR3 is 15 amino acids long. Germline assignment: CDR1 SGHRS and CDR2 YFSETQ. As DNA, the CDR3 is TGCGCCAGCAGCTTGGGACAGGGGGGGAACGAAAAACTGTTTTTT. This translates into CASSLGQGGNEKLFF.

The chain carries TRBV6-5 and TRBJ1-4; the match to TRBD1 covers 7 bases. The CDR3 consists of 14 residues. V lost 6 bases, J lost 8 bases, and 9 bases stayed unmatched. CDR1 and CDR2 from the germline V gene are MNHEY and SVGAGI. The CDR3 DNA sequence: TGTGCCAGCAGCCTACAGGGGCCTGGGGAAAAACTGTTTTTT. Protein sequence: CASSLQGPGEKLFF.

By share of the sample, this clone is large. The V call is TRBV4-1, the J call TRBJ2-7; 7 positions agree with TRBD1. Losses at the gene ends were 1 base for V and 3 bases for J; bases not matched to a gene: 3. There are 14 residues in the CDR3. Germline V gene lookup returns CDR1 MGHRA and CDR2 YSYEKL. The CDR3 bases are TGCGCCAGCAGCCAAGGGTGGACAGGCTACGAGCAGTACTTC. It yields the protein CASSQGWTGYEQYF.

The rearrangement uses TRBV9 and TRBJ2-1; D is ambiguous. Germline V CDR1 and CDR2: SGDLS, YYNGEE. V was shortened by 3 bases and J by 0 bases, with 10 bases between the two germline ends. The CDR3 contains 15 residues. CDR3 DNA sequence: TGTGCCAGCAGCGAAGTGATGAGCTCCTACAATGAGCAGTTCTTC. Protein sequence: CASSEVMSSYNEQFF.